This TCR beta chain was captured in a study of shared clonotypes between healthy human individuals. Findings and limits, study-wide: Non-shared clonotypes displayed generation probabilities falling below those of clonotypes present in all four donors.

Each sample came from a Caucasian adult donor living in Nashville, Tennessee. V shed 1 base and J 3 bases; nucleotides not matched to a gene: 8. Germline V lookup: CDR1 SGHVS, CDR2 FQNEAQ. This CDR3 is built from 18 residues. Samples underwent the assay at deep level. Profiling relied on immunoSEQ multiplex PCR, and the TCRdb table lists in-frame clones only, not all of them. The sample yields roughly 700,000 clones, roughly 88% seen once. Details on this clone: The antigen is undetermined.

The chain is built from TRBV7-8 and TRBJ2-1, with 11 bases lining up with TRBD2. The sample consisted of memory CD8+ T cells from PBMCs. Subset of the sample: CD45RO+ cells pooled with CCR7-negative TemRA cells. This sequence was found in a man between 18 and 35 years old in good health. Some clones in this sample may be carry-over from other donors' samples. The CDR3 sequence is CASSLGASGRPLYNEQFF. In DNA form, the CDR3 reads TGTGCCAGCAGCTTAGGGGCTAGCGGGAGGCCGCTCTACAATGAGCAGTTCTTC.